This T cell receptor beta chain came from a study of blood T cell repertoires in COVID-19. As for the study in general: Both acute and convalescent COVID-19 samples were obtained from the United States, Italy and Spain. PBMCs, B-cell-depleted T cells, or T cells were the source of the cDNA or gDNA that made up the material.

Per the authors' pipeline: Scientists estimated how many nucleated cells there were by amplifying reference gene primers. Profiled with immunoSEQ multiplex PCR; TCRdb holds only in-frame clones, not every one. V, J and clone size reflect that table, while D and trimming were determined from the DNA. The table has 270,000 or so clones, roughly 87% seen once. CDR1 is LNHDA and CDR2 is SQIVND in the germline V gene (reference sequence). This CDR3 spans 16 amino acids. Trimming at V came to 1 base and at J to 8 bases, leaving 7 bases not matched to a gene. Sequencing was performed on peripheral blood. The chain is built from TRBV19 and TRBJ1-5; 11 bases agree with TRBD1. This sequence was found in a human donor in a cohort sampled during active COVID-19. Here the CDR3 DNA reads TGTGCCAGTAGTATAGGGACAGGGGGCCTTGTAAAGCCCCAGCATTTT. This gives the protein CASSIGTGGLVKPQHF.